This T cell receptor (beta chain) was captured in a study of shared T cell receptors in the human thymus. This clone was detected only once. The CDR3 sequence is 14 residues long. Trimming at V came to 4 bases and at J to 9 bases, leaving 4 bases not matched to a gene. The germline V gene encodes CDR1 SGHDT and CDR2 YYEEEE. Clones were sequenced by immunoSEQ multiplex PCR, and TCRdb holds only the in-frame ones, with some missing. The repertoire holds under 850,000 clones, with approximately 90% as singletons. These data were also filed under a second study, of human thymus T cells.

The sample comprised thymocytes. The clonotype was recovered from a boy under two years old with a congenital heart defect. This sequence joins TRBV5-6 and TRBJ2-2; 12 bases map to TRBD2. CDR3 sequence reads: CASSPSGRARELFF. In nucleotides, the CDR3 is TGTGCCAGCAGCCCTAGCGGGAGGGCCCGGGAGCTGTTTTTT.